This entry lists 17 T cell receptor beta chains sequenced from one sample in a study of identical twins. TCRdb itself ran the 5' RACE reads through MiXCR, one entry per CDR3 protein. The sample carries 350,000 to 450,000 distinct CDR3 sequences, about 18% recorded once. Sequenced material: naive T cells sorted from blood. The receptor source for this set is a man between 45 and 60 years old in good health.

This clonotype was recorded at least ten times. The CDR3 DNA reads as TGCAGCGTTGAATCAGCGGGGGGCGACTACGAGCAGTACTTC. Protein: CSVESAGGDYEQYF. The chain couples TRBV29-1 to TRBJ2-7, with 9 bases fitting TRBD2. CDR1 is SQVTM and CDR2 is ANQGSEA in the germline V gene. Trimming at V came to 2 bases and at J to 3 bases, leaving 5 bases not matched to a gene. This CDR3 has 14 residues.

V is TRBV4-3 and J is TRBJ2-7; D is ambiguous. This CDR3 is 13 amino acids long. Germline V CDR1 and CDR2: LGHNA, YSLEER. V dropped 0 bases and J dropped 7 bases, with 10 bases sitting between them. CDR3 DNA: TGCGCCAGCAGCCAAGATGATGCGAAGGAGCAGTACTTC. Translated, it gives CASSQDDAKEQYF.

V is TRBV20-1 and J is TRBJ2-7, with 8 bases fitting TRBD2. The CDR3 has 13 residues. The V gene's germline CDR1 is DFQATT and CDR2 SNEGSKA (reference sequence). Germline trimming cut 6 bases from V and 4 bases from J; bases unmatched to any gene: 8. The CDR3 sequence: CSAPGGGGYEQYF. CDR3 nucleotides: TGCAGTGCCCCCGGGGGGGGCGGGTACGAGCAGTACTTC.

The chain carries TRBV14 and TRBJ1-5, with D uncertain. This CDR3 region has 12 residues. Trimming pared 3 bases from V and 5 bases from J, leaving 5 bases between. The germline V gene has CDR1 SGHDN and CDR2 FVKESK. CDR3 nucleotides: TGTGCCAGCAGCCATGGTTATCAGCCCCAGCATTTT. Amino acid sequence: CASSHGYQPQHF.

The genes are TRBV6-2 or TRBV6-3 and TRBJ2-2; tentatively, D is TRBD2 (5 bases). Germline loops: CDR1 MNHEY, CDR2 SVGEGT. V was clipped by 3 bases and J by 1 base, with 6 bases between them. The CDR3 extends over 14 amino acids. The CDR3 loop is CASSYGLNTGELFF. CDR3 nucleotides: TGTGCCAGCAGTTATGGACTGAACACCGGGGAGCTGTTTTTT.

Many counts were recorded for this clonotype. The chain uses TRBV9 and TRBJ1-5; 8 nucleotides agree with TRBD1. V trimming: 4 bases; J trimming: 5 bases; junction bases outside the gene matches: 8. This CDR3 has 15 residues. The V gene's germline CDR1 is SGDLS and CDR2 YYNGEE. This CDR3 is CASSPKDRVDQPQHF. The CDR3 region has the DNA TGTGCCAGCAGCCCAAAGGACAGGGTGGATCAGCCCCAGCATTTT. The variable domain in full, completed from reference TRBV9 and TRBJ1-5, reads DSGVTQTPKHLITATGQRVTLRCSPRSGDLSVYWYQQSLDQGLQFLIQYYNGEERAKGNILERFSAQQFPDLHSELNLSSLELGDSALYFCASSPKDRVDQPQHFGDGTRLSIL.

Only a few counts were recorded for this clonotype. The chain joins TRBV6-2 or TRBV6-3 to TRBJ2-1; D unclear. V was pared by 0 bases and J by 0 bases, with 9 bases between. Looked up from germline, CDR1 is MNHEY and CDR2 is SVGEGT. CDR3 length: 16 residues. For the CDR3, the DNA is TGTGCCAGCAGTTACTCGATGCGCAGCTCCTACAATGAGCAGTTCTTC. Residues: CASSYSMRSSYNEQFF.

The V and J genes are TRBV21-1 and TRBJ2-3; the D call TRBD1 from the table was never checked on the DNA. TRBV21-1 is designated a pseudogene. This CDR3 contains 19 residues. DNA of the CDR3: TGTGCCAGCAGCAAACGGAGGGACAGGGGGCATTCGGACACAGATACGCAGTATTTT. Translating it yields CASSKRRDRGHSDTDTQYF.

The V gene is TRBV27, the J gene TRBJ1-5, with a possible D match to TRBD1 (5 bases). Trimming pared 6 bases from V and 0 bases from J, leaving 12 bases between. The CDR3 runs 15 residues. Germline V lookup: CDR1 MNHEY, CDR2 SMNVEV (reference sequence). As DNA, the CDR3 is TGTGCCAGCAGCCGCGCGGACATTAGCAATCAGCCCCAGCATTTT. It specifies CASSRADISNQPQHF.

The rearrangement joins TRBV10-2 to TRBJ1-4; D might be TRBD1 (5 bases). V was shortened by 8 bases and J by 4 bases, with 14 bases between the two germline ends. Germline V gene lookup returns CDR1 WSHSY and CDR2 SAAADI. The CDR3 has 14 amino acids. CDR3 DNA: TGCGCCAGCCTACCTGAGGGGCATAATGAAAAACTGTTTTTT. Amino acids: CASLPEGHNEKLFF.

V gene TRBV11-2 combines with J gene TRBJ1-5, with 12 bases aligning to TRBD1. With V trimmed by 0 bases and J by 7 bases, 7 bases remained unmatched. CDR1 is SGHAT, CDR2 FQNNGV, per germline. CDR3 length: 17 amino acids. For the CDR3, the DNA is TGTGCCAGCAGCTTAGAATCTGGGACAGGGGGCCGGCAGCCCCAGCATTTT. Translation: CASSLESGTGGRQPQHF.

This clonotype was seen a handful of times. The CDR3 DNA reads TGTGCCAGCAGCTTAAAGCGGGGGGGAATGTACAATGAGCAGTTCTTC. Translating gives CASSLKRGGMYNEQFF. The V call is TRBV7-8, the J call TRBJ2-1; 10 positions agree with TRBD2. The CDR3 is made up of 16 amino acids. The trim removed 2 bases at V and 4 bases at J, leaving 5 bases unmatched. Germline V gives CDR1 SGHVS, CDR2 FQNEAQ.

Ten or more counts support this clonotype. V usage is TRBV30 and J usage is TRBJ2-7; D possibly corresponds to TRBD2 (7 bases). Germline-derived CDR1 and CDR2 are GTSNPN and SVGIG (reference sequence). This CDR3 spans 14 amino acids. Trimming removed 0 bases from V and 3 bases from J, with 12 bases in between. This CDR3 reads CAWSVGGPSYEQYF. The CDR3 DNA reads as TGTGCCTGGAGTGTCGGGGGGCCCAGCTACGAGCAGTACTTC.

V and J are TRBV7-2 and TRBJ2-1; TRBD1 is a possible D gene (6 bases). The V end lost 5 bases, the J end lost 6 bases, and 14 bases lay between the germline ends. The CDR3 runs to 14 residues. Germline V gene data show CDR1 as SGHTA and CDR2 as FQGNSA. CDR3 sequence reads: CASSLFGQINEQFF. The CDR3 coding sequence is TGTGCCAGCAGCCTATTCGGACAGATCAATGAGCAGTTCTTC.

This clonotype was seen many times. This chain connects TRBV7-9 to TRBJ2-1, with 12 nucleotides matching TRBD2. After removal of 8 bases from V and 8 bases from J, the junction contained 10 bases not matched to a gene. The germline V gene encodes CDR1 SEHNR and CDR2 FQNEAQ (reference sequence). The CDR3 has 15 amino acids. CDR3 DNA: TGTGCCAGCGCCCCCCTAGCGGGGGGGCGAGATGAGCAGTTCTTC. Translation gives CASAPLAGGRDEQFF.

Only a few counts were recorded for this clonotype. This chain joins TRBV28 and TRBJ2-5, with D uncertain. Germline-derived CDR1 and CDR2 are MDHEN and SYDVKM. The CDR3 length is 14 residues. Trimming took off 5 bases at V and 5 bases at J, with 15 bases between the two ends. The CDR3 bases are TGTGCCAGCAGTACTCCTAGGGCGCGGGAGACCCAGTACTTC. It yields the protein CASSTPRARETQYF.

The V and J genes are TRBV20-1 and TRBJ2-3; 7 bases agree with TRBD2. With 6 bases clipped from V and 2 bases from J, the junction kept 5 bases outside the gene matches. The CDR3 is 13 residues long. CDR1 is DFQATT, CDR2 SNEGSKA, per germline (reference sequence). DNA for the CDR3: TGCAGTGCCCCGCGGGGGAACACAGATACGCAGTATTTT. Translating gives CSAPRGNTDTQYF.